These 8 T cell receptor beta chains were all obtained from the same sample, sequenced in a study of T cell responses to AZD1222 COVID-19 vaccine. Produced via immunoSEQ multiplex PCR; TCRdb's table is partial and in-frame only. Here the sample spans 170,000 or so clones, 87% being singletons. The sample was peripheral blood, taken on day 0 of AZD1222 vaccination. The source of these receptors is an adult in good health.

This clone was seen once. V is TRBV9 and J is TRBJ2-1, with TRBD2 as a possible D gene (5 bases). Per the germline V gene, CDR1 is SGDLS and CDR2 is YYNGEE. CDR3 length: 15 amino acids. V shed 0 bases and J shed 1 base, with 8 bases lying between them. CDR3 residues: CASSVGGPSYNEQFF. CDR3 DNA: TGTGCCAGCAGCGTAGGAGGGCCTTCCTACAATGAGCAGTTCTTC. The entire variable domain, with the rest obtained from reference TRBV9 and TRBJ2-1, is as follows: DSGVTQTPKHLITATGQRVTLRCSPRSGDLSVYWYQQSLDQGLQFLIQYYNGEERAKGNILERFSAQQFPDLHSELNLSSLELGDSALYFCASSVGGPSYNEQFFGPGTRLTVL.

The chain is built from TRBV6-1 and TRBJ2-7; TRBD1 or TRBD2 may be the D gene (5 bases each). CDR3 length: 14 residues. Germline CDR1 and CDR2: MNHNS and SASEGT. Trimming took off 0 bases at V and 7 bases at J, with 13 bases between the two ends. The CDR3 DNA follows: TGTGCCAGCAGTGAAGCTTACAGGACGGGAGAGCAGTACTTC. This gives the protein CASSEAYRTGEQYF.

The chain employs TRBV9 and TRBJ1-2; TRBD1 matches 7 bases. The trim removed 4 bases at V and 6 bases at J, leaving 15 bases unmatched. Germline V gene lookup returns CDR1 SGDLS and CDR2 YYNGEE. This CDR3 contains 16 residues. The CDR3, as DNA: TGTGCCAGCAGCCCCCGGGCCCAACAGGGGATCGATGGCTACACCTTC. Amino acid sequence: CASSPRAQQGIDGYTF.

This clone was seen a single time. The genes are TRBV7-7 and TRBJ2-1; D not resolved. The CDR3 length is 15 residues. V lost 5 bases and J lost 0, with 11 bases in between. Germline V CDR1 and CDR2: SSHAT, FNYEAQ (reference sequence). The CDR3 sequence: CASSKDASSYNEQFF. In DNA, the CDR3 is TGTGCCAGCAGCAAAGACGCTAGCTCCTACAATGAGCAGTTCTTC.

This clone was observed a single time. The chain has TRBV12-5 and TRBJ2-1; 16 nucleotides match TRBD2. J was trimmed by 8 bases and V by 3 bases; bases with no gene match: 4. The CDR3 sequence is 16 residues long. Germline lookup yields CDR1 LGHNT and CDR2 FRNRAP. CDR3 amino acids: CASGLEGTSGRDEQFF. The CDR3 DNA follows: TGTGCTAGTGGTTTAGAGGGGACTAGCGGGAGGGATGAGCAGTTCTTC.

In this sample, this clone turned up once. The V call is TRBV24-1, the J call TRBJ2-1; D not resolved. V dropped 9 bases and J dropped 6 bases, with 17 bases sitting between them. Germline assignment: CDR1 KGHDR and CDR2 SFDVKD. The CDR3 has 14 residues. The DNA of the CDR3 is TGTGCCACCGAGTCGGGCCCAATTACCAATGAGCAGTTCTTC. It is translated as CATESGPITNEQFF.

This sequence joins TRBV28 and TRBJ1-1; D not certain. Germline CDR1 reads MDHEN; CDR2 reads SYDVKM. The CDR3 has 14 residues. Deletions cut 9 bases from V and 1 base from J, with 15 bases between. CDR3 loop: CASRYAYQNTEAFF. The DNA for the CDR3 is TGTGCCAGTAGGTATGCCTACCAGAACACTGAAGCTTTCTTT.

The chain is built from TRBV9 and TRBJ1-2; D gene uncertain. The CDR3 spans 11 residues. The V end was cut by 2 bases, the J end by 6 bases, with 5 bases between. Germline V gene data show CDR1 as SGDLS and CDR2 as YYNGEE. CDR3 region: CASSVNDGYTF. The CDR3 region has the DNA TGTGCCAGCAGCGTTAATGATGGCTACACCTTC.